This T cell receptor beta chain is from a study of CD8+ T cells in alopecia areata. The sequencing template was cDNA reverse transcribed from extracted RNA. The table came from immunoSEQ multiplex PCR; TCRdb's copy has only in-frame clones and leaves some out. The table lists under 200,000 clones, around 71% of them singletons, with approximately 0.91% in the top ten. This CDR3 has 13 amino acids. Germline loops: CDR1 SGHRS, CDR2 YFSETQ. Trimming took off 0 bases at V and 3 bases at J, with 7 bases between the two ends. Treatment given: oral pan-JAK inhibitor, 5-10 mg twice daily. PBMCs served as the source from which CD4+ and CD8+ T cells were sorted.

The J gene is TRBJ2-7, the V gene TRBV5-1, with D unresolved. This material consisted of CD4+ T cells sorted from blood, taken at week 4, from a patient treated with tofacitinib. The TCR was taken from a human donor with alopecia areata. The CDR3: CASSLVVSYEQYF. The CDR3 DNA reads as TGCGCCAGCAGCTTGGTGGTTAGCTACGAGCAGTACTTC.